This T cell receptor beta chain was identified during a study of graft-versus-host responses after intestinal transplantation. In the study overall: Among the recipients, all got anti-thymocyte globulin induction and then tacrolimus and steroids for approximately 3 years.

Whole-study results and caveats: Some GvH clones were seen earlier in gut or blood, suggesting intestinal origin. Early declines in HvG clones that occurred post-transplant were associated with peak circulating GvH clone levels. Allografts from individuals with graft-donor T cell macrochimerism displayed high graft-versus-host to host-versus-graft clonal ratios.

Profiled with immunoSEQ multiplex PCR; TCRdb holds only in-frame clones, not every one. Of approximately 90,000 clones listed, approximately 80% were seen once; the top ten hold approximately 0.88%. Comment on this clone: As yet, its antigen is unknown.

The source is a human donor who received an intestinal transplant. The material sequenced was unstimulated CD4+ T cells sorted from spleen or lymph node cells, taken before intestinal transplant.

The CDR3 DNA sequence: TGCGCCAGCAGCTCAGGACTACCTAGCACAGATACGCAGTATTTT. Its translation: CASSSGLPSTDTQYF. The chain combines TRBV5-1 with TRBJ2-3, with D possibly being TRBD2 (6 bases). V was pared by 3 bases and J by 0 bases, with 11 bases between. CDR1 and CDR2 from the germline V gene are SGHRS and YFSETQ. This CDR3 is built from 15 residues.